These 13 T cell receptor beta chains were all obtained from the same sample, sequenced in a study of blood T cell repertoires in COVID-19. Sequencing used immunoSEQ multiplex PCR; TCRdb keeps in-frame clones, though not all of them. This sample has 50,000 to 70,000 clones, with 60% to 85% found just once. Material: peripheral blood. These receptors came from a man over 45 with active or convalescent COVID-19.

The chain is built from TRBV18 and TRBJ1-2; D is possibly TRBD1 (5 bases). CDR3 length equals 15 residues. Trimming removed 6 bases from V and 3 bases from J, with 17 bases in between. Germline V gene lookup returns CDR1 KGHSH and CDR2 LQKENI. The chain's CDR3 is CASSEEQEIHYGYTF. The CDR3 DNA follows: TGTGCCAGCTCTGAGGAACAGGAAATACACTATGGCTACACCTTC.

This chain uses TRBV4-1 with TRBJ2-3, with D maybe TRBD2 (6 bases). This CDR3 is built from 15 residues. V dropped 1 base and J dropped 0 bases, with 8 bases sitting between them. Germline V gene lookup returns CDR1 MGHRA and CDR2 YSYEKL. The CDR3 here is CASSQASGSTDTQYF. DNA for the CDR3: TGCGCCAGCAGCCAAGCCAGCGGGAGCACAGATACGCAGTATTTT.

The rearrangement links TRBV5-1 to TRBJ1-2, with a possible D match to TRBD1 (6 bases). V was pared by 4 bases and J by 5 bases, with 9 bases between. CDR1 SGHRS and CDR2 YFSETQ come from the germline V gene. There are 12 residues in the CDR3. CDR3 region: CASSTGQYGYTF. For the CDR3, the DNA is TGCGCCAGCAGCACCGGACAGTATGGCTACACCTTC.

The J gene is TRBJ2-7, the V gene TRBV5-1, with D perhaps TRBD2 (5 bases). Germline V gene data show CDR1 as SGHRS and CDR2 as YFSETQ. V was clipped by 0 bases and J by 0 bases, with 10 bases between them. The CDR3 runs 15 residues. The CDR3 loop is CASSLGAGSSYEQYF. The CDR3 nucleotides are TGCGCCAGCAGCTTGGGGGCGGGCTCCTCCTACGAGCAGTACTTC.

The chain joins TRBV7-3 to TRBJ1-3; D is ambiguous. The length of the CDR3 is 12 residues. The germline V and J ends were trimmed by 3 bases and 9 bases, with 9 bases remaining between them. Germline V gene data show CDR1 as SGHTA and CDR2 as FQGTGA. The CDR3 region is CASSFERGTIYF. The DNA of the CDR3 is TGTGCCAGCAGCTTCGAGCGGGGCACCATATATTTT.

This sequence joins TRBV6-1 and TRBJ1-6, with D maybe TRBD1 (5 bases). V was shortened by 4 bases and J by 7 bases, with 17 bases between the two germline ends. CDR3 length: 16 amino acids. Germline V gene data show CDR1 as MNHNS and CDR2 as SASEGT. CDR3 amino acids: CASSGAGTGLNSPLHF. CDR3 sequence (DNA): TGTGCCAGCAGTGGGGCAGGGACTGGATTAAATTCACCCCTCCACTTT.

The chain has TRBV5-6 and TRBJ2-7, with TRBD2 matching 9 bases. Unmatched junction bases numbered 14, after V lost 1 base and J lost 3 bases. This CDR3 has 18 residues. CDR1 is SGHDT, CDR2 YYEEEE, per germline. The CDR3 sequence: CASSLYVSGGTLFYEQYF. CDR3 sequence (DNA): TGTGCCAGCAGCTTGTATGTAAGCGGGGGGACCCTCTTCTACGAGCAGTACTTC.

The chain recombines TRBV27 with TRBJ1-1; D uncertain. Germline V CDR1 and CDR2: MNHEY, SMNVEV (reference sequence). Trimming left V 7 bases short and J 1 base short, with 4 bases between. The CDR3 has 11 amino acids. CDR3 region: CASKQNTEAFF. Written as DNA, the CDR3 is TGTGCCAGCAAACAGAACACTGAAGCTTTCTTT.

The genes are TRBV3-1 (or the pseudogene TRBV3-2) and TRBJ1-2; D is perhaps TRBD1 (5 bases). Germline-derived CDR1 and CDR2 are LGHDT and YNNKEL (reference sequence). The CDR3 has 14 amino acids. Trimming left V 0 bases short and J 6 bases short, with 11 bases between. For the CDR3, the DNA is TGTGCCAGCAGCCAAGATCAGGGCGGGAATGGCTACACCTTC. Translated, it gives CASSQDQGGNGYTF.

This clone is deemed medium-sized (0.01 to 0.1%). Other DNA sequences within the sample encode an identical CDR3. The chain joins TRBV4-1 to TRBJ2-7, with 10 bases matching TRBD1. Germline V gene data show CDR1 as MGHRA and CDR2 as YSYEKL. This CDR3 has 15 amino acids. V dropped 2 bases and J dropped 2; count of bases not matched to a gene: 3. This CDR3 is CASSQSGTGAYEQYF. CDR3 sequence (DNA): TGCGCCAGCAGCCAATCCGGGACAGGGGCCTACGAGCAGTACTTC.

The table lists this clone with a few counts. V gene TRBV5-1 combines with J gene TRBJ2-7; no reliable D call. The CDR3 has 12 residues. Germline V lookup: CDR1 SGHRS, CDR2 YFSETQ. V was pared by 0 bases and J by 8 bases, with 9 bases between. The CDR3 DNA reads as TGCGCCAGCAGCTTGGTGCCAGAAAAGCAGTACTTC. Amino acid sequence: CASSLVPEKQYF.

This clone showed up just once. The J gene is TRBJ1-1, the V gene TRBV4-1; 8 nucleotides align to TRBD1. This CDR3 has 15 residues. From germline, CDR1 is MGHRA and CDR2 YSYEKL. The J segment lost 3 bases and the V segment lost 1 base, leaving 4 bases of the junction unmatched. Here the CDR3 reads CASSQADRVDTEAFF. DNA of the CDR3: TGCGCCAGCAGCCAAGCGGACAGGGTGGACACTGAAGCTTTCTTT.

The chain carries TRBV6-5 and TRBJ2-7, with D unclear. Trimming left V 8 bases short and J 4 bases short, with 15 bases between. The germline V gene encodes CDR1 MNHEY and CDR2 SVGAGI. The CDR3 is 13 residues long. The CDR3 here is CASGPSLPYEQYF. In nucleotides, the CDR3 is TGTGCCAGCGGTCCGAGCCTACCGTACGAGCAGTACTTC.